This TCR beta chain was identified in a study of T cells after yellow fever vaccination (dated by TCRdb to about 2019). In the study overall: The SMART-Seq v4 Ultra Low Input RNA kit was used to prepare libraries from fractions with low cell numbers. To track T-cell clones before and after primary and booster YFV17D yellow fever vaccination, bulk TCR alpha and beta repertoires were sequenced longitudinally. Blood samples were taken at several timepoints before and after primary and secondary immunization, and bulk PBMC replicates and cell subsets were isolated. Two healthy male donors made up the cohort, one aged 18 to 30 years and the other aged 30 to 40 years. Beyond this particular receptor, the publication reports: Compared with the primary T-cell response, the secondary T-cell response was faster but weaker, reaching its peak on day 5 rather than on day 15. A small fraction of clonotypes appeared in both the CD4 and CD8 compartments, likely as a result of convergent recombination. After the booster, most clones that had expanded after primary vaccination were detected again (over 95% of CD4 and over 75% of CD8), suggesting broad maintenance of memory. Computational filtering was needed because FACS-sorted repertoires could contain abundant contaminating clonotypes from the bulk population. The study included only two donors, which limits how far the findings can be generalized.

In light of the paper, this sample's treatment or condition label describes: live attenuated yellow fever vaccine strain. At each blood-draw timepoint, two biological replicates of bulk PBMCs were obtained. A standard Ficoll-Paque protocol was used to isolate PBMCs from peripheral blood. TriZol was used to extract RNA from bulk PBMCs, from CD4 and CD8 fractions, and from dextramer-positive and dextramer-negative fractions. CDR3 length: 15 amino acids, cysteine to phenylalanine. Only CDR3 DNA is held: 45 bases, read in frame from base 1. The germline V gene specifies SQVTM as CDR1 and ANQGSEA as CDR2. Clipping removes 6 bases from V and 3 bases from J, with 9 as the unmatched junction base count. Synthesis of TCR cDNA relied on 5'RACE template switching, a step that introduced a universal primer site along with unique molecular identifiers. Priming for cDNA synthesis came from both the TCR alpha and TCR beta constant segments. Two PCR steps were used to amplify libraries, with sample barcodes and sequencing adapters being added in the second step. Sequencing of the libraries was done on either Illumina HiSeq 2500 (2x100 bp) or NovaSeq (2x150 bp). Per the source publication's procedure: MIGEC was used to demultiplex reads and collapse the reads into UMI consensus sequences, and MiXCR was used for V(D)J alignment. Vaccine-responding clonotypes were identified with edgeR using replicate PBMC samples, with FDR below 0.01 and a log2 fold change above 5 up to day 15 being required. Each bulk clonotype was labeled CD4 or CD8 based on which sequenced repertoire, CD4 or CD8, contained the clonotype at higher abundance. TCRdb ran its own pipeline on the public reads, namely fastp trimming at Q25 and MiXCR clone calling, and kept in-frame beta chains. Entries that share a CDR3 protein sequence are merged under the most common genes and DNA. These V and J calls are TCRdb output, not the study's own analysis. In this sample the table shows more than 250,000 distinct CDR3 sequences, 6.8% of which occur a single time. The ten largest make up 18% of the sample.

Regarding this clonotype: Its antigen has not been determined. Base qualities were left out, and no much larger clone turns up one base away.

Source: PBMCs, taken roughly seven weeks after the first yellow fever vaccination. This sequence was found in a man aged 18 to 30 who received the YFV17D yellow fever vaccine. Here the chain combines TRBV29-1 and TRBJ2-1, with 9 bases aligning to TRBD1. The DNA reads TGCAGCGTGGGGTCCGGGACAGGGATCTACAATGAGCAGTTCTTC. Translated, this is CSVGSGTGIYNEQFF.